This is a list of T cell receptor beta chains from one sample in a study of blood T cell repertoires in COVID-19. TCRdb keeps only in-frame clones here, not all; method: immunoSEQ multiplex PCR. Among fewer than 70,000 clones listed, 85% to 95% were seen once. The sequenced sample consisted of peripheral blood. Receptors originate from a man aged 45-65 years with active COVID-19. Each CDR3 is given with its conserved first and last residue. A D gene is named only where the DNA matches it firmly. Clone size, where shown, is once, few, many, or a class for clones that have expanded.

-,-,TRBV7-8,TRBJ1-5,TGTGCCAGCAGCTTGTTTCCAGGGATTGATAGCAATCAGCCCCAGCATTTT,CASSLFPGIDSNQPQHF
TRBD1,-,TRBV7-9,TRBJ2-3,TGTGCCAGCAGCGCACCGGGACAGGGAAAAGATACGCAGTATTTT,CASSAPGQGKDTQYF
TRBD1,-,TRBV18,TRBJ2-1,TGTGCCAGCTCCCCGACAGGGCCGGTCGCCAATGAGCAGTTCTTC,CASSPTGPVANEQFF
TRBD2,-,TRBV3-1/TRBV3-2,TRBJ2-3,TGTGCCAGCAGCCGGCGACTAGCGGGAGTGGCAGATACGCAGTATTTT,CASSRRLAGVADTQYF
-,-,TRBV19,TRBJ1-5,TGTGCCAGTAGTATATCGGCCAGGGGTCAGCCCCAGCATTTT,CASSISARGQPQHF
TRBD1,-,TRBV19,TRBJ2-5,TGTGCCAGTAGCGACGGACAGGGGGTCCAAGAGACCCAGTACTTC,CASSDGQGVQETQYF
-,-,TRBV28,TRBJ2-4,TGTGCCAGCAGAAAGGGGCTAGCCAAAAACATTCAGTACTTC,CASRKGLAKNIQYF
TRBD1,-,TRBV28,TRBJ2-7,TGTGCCAGCAGTCCCGGCGACAGGGACGACGAGCAGTACTTC,CASSPGDRDDEQYF
-,once,TRBV7-2,TRBJ1-2,TGTGCCAGCAGCGAGGGACACAACAACTATGGCTACACCTTC,CASSEGHNNYGYTF
-,-,TRBV4-3,TRBJ2-7,TGCGCCAGCAGCCAACACCCCCGGAGGGCAGAGCAGTACTTC,CASSQHPRRAEQYF
TRBD1,-,TRBV5-1,TRBJ2-7,TGCGCCAGCAGCTTGGCCTTAGACAGGGGTTCCGGGGAGCAGTACTTC,CASSLALDRGSGEQYF
TRBD1,-,TRBV27,TRBJ2-1,TGTGCCAGCAGCCCAACACACAGGGGGCGCACGGATGAGCAGTTCTTC,CASSPTHRGRTDEQFF
TRBD1,once,TRBV29-1,TRBJ1-2,TGCAGCGTCGCGACAGGGGCAAAGGGCTACACCTTC,CSVATGAKGYTF